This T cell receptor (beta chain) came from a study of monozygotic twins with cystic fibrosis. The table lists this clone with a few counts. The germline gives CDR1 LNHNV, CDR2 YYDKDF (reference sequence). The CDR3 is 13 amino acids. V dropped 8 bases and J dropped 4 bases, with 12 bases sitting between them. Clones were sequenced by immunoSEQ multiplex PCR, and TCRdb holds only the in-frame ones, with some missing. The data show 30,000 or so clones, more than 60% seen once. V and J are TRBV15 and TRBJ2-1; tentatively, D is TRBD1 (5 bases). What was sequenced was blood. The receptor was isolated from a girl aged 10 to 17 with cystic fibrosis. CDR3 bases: TGTGCCACCGGGGCTTCAAGGTACAATGAGCAGTTCTTC. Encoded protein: CATGASRYNEQFF.